In this sample, the clone carrying this TCR beta chain turned up a few times. TCRdb processed the 5' RACE reads anew with MiXCR; each CDR3 protein has one entry. Here the sample spans about 530,000 distinct CDR3 sequences, roughly 15% being singletons. The data were taken from a study of identical twins. The germline V gene encodes CDR1 DFQATT and CDR2 SNEGSKA (reference sequence). Trimming took 0 bases from V and 1 from J, leaving 13 bases between them. The CDR3 is 16 residues long. Another study also made use of these data, one on yellow fever vaccine responses in identical twins.

The chain links TRBV20-1 to TRBJ2-4, with D unclear. The sequencing sample was made of CD4+ T cells sorted from blood. This receptor was obtained from a woman under 30 in good health. As DNA, the CDR3 is TGCAGTGCTAGAGATCTCCATTCACGGGCCAAAAACATTCAGTACTTC. The encoded protein is CSARDLHSRAKNIQYF.